The rows below give T cell receptor beta chains drawn from one sample of a study of identical twins. One entry per CDR3 protein, called by TCRdb with MiXCR from the 5' RACE reads. The data show 450,000 or so distinct CDR3 sequences, 20% to 30% seen once. These same data were also listed under a study on T cells expressing NK-cell markers.

The source material was CD4+ T cells sorted from blood. The receptors stem from a woman aged 18-30 years in good health. Both conserved end residues are part of each CDR3. D genes are given only for firm matches. Clone size, where shown, is once, few, many, or a class for clones that have expanded.

clone_size d_call j_call v_call cdr3_nt cdr3_aa
. TRBD2 TRBJ2-3 TRBV6-1 TGTGCCAGCAGCCGACTAGCGGGAGGGCTGAATACGCAGTATTTT CASSRLAGGLNTQYF
once . TRBJ2-1 TRBV12-3/TRBV12-4 TGTGCCAGCAGTTTAACCATCATGGCTGGCAGCTCCTACAATGAGCAGTTCTTC CASSLTIMAGSSYNEQFF
few . TRBJ2-3 TRBV12-3/TRBV12-4 TGTGCCAGCACCCGTGGTCTGTGGGTGGAAAGAAATAGGTCCACAGATACGCAGTATTTT CASTRGLWVERNRSTDTQYF
. TRBD2 TRBJ2-2 TRBV5-1 TGCGCCAGCAGCTTGGTTAGCGGGGGAAACACCGGGGAGCTGTTTTTT CASSLVSGGNTGELFF
. . TRBJ1-2 TRBV29-1 TGCAGCGTTCAACCTGGACACATCTATGGCTACACCTTC CSVQPGHIYGYTF
few . TRBJ2-5 TRBV6-5 TGTGCCAGCAGTTCGGCCTGGGGGCATACTCAAGAGACCCAGTACTTC CASSSAWGHTQETQYF
few . TRBJ1-3 TRBV10-1 TGCGCCAGCAGTGACCGGGCACCTGGAAACACCATATATTTT CASSDRAPGNTIYF
few . TRBJ2-1 TRBV12-3/TRBV12-4 TGTGCCAGCAGTTCCCCGCCTCACGGGAATGAGCAGTTCTTC CASSSPPHGNEQFF
few TRBD1 TRBJ1-1 TRBV12-3/TRBV12-4 TGTGCCAGCAGGCGGACAGGGGCCAACACTGAAGCTTTCTTT CASRRTGANTEAFF
. . TRBJ2-5 TRBV20-1 TGCAGTGCTAGGTGGCAAGAGACCCAGTACTTC CSARWQETQYF
few TRBD1 TRBJ1-1 TRBV7-9 TGTGCCAGCAGTAAGACAGGGGGGAGAAACACTGAAGCTTTCTTT CASSKTGGRNTEAFF
. TRBD2 TRBJ2-7 TRBV5-1 TGCGCCAGCGGACGACTAGCGGGAGGGTTCTACGAGCAGTACTTC CASGRLAGGFYEQYF
few . TRBJ1-1 TRBV27 TGTGCCAGCAGTTTTGGGGTGGCAGAGGGAAGGGCTTTCTTT CASSFGVAEGRAFF
. . TRBJ2-2 TRBV15 TGTGCCACCAGCAGACAAAACACCGGGGAGCTGTTTTTT CATSRQNTGELFF
. TRBD2 TRBJ2-7 TRBV5-1 TGCGCCAGCAGCCTAATAGCGGGAGGGCACGAGCAGTACTTC CASSLIAGGHEQYF
. . TRBJ2-3 TRBV28 TGTGCCAGCAGTTTTTCGGTCACGGATACGCAGTATTTT CASSFSVTDTQYF
few . TRBJ1-2 TRBV12-3/TRBV12-4 TGTGCCAGCAGTAGACAGGCAGCCTATGGCTACACCTTC CASSRQAAYGYTF
. . TRBJ1-4 TRBV6-1 TGTGCCAGCAGAAACAGGGTTACTGAAAAACTGTTTTTT CASRNRVTEKLFF
. TRBD2 TRBJ2-5 TRBV6-2/TRBV6-3 TGTGCCAGCAGTTATCGGCGGGAGAGGGAGACCCAGTACTTC CASSYRRERETQYF
. . TRBJ2-3 TRBV11-1 TGTGCCAGCAGCTTGAGGGGGGGGGCCGTAGATACGCAGTATTTT CASSLRGGAVDTQYF
. TRBD2 TRBJ2-1 TRBV4-3 TGCGCCAGCAGCCAGATAGCGGGAGCCTCCTACAATGAGCAGTTCTTC CASSQIAGASYNEQFF
. . TRBJ2-5 TRBV6-5 TGTGCCAGCAGTTACGGTGGAGGGAGCACGACCCAGTACTTC CASSYGGGSTTQYF